What follows are 15 T cell receptor beta chains derived from one specimen sequenced in a study of T cell repertoires in cytomegalovirus infection (dated by TCRdb to the late 2010s). TCRdb records Illumina HiSeq 1500 as the sequencer. The public reads were run again by TCRdb, first through fastp at Q25 and then through MiXCR, and only productive beta chains were kept. When rows share a CDR3 protein, they turn into one entry using the most common DNA and genes. Counted in this sample were approximately 500,000 distinct CDR3 sequences; around 11% of them appeared once. 10% to 13% of the sample rests with the top ten. Sequences were obtained from PBMCs. The receptors shown here come from a human donor in good health (CMV status not recorded). Some clones in this sample may be carry-over from other donors' samples.

This clonotype was counted ten times or more. V is TRBV12-3 or TRBV12-4 and J is TRBJ1-5; weak D call: TRBD1 (6 bases). The germline V and J ends were trimmed by 6 bases and 7 bases, with 10 bases remaining between them. The CDR3 runs 12 residues. This CDR3 reads CASRAQGQPQHF. The CDR3 coding sequence is TGTGCCAGCAGGGCGCAGGGGCAGCCCCAGCATTTT.

This clonotype was picked up many times. The rearrangement uses TRBV28 and TRBJ2-1, with 11 bases aligning to TRBD2. After removal of 6 bases from V and 12 bases from J, the junction contained 13 bases not matched to a gene. The CDR3 sequence is 15 residues long. Germline V gives CDR1 MDHEN, CDR2 SYDVKM. DNA for the CDR3: TGTGCCAGCAGCCTCTCGGGTAGCGGGAGGGGGGGGCAGTTCTTC. Translation gives CASSLSGSGRGGQFF.

The V call is TRBV10-3, the J call TRBJ1-5; D not resolved. CDR3 length: 13 residues. The V and J ends lost 1 base and 4 bases respectively, with 5 bases between them. Germline V gives CDR1 ENHRY, CDR2 SYGVKD. CDR3 in DNA: TGTGCCATCAGTGAGTGGGGAAATCAGCCCCAGCATTTT. It codes for CAISEWGNQPQHF.

This clonotype was seen ten or more times. This chain joins TRBV6-2 or TRBV6-3 and TRBJ2-1; D may match TRBD1 or TRBD2 (6 bases each). Germline-derived CDR1 and CDR2 are MNHEY and SVGEGT. V lost 10 bases to trimming and J lost 8 bases, with 21 bases between them. The CDR3 has 14 residues. CDR3 residues: CATRQAGRRDEQFF. The CDR3 bases are TGTGCCACCAGACAGGCAGGGAGGCGGGATGAGCAGTTCTTC.

There are many counts of this clonotype. The rearrangement links TRBV20-1 to TRBJ2-3; TRBD2 aligns across 9 bases. CDR3 length: 18 amino acids. CDR1 is DFQATT and CDR2 is SNEGSKA in the germline V gene (reference sequence). Germline trimming cut 2 bases from V and 7 bases from J; bases unmatched to any gene: 19. CDR3 sequence: CSARIEGPSGIQGYTQYF. The CDR3 coding sequence is TGCAGTGCTAGAATTGAAGGGCCTAGCGGGATACAGGGGTATACGCAGTATTTT.

Ten or more counts support this clonotype. The V and J genes are TRBV7-8 and TRBJ1-1; D gene uncertain. CDR3 length: 14 amino acids. Trimming removed 1 base from V and 4 bases from J, with 10 bases in between. CDR1 and CDR2 from the germline V gene are SGHVS and FQNEAQ. The chain's CDR3 is CASSLDSRGTEAFF. CDR3 nucleotides: TGTGCCAGCAGCTTAGACTCTCGAGGCACTGAAGCTTTCTTT. Complete variable domain (other parts from reference TRBV7-8 and TRBJ1-1): GAGVSQSPRYKVAKRGQDVALRCDPISGHVSLFWYQQALGQGPEFLTYFQNEAQLDKSGLPSDRFFAERPEGSVSTLKIQRTQQEDSAVYLCASSLDSRGTEAFFGQGTRLTVV.

This clonotype turned up a few times. The chain combines TRBV2 with TRBJ1-2; D is uncertain. This CDR3 region has 15 residues. Trimming removed 0 bases from V and 5 bases from J, with 13 bases in between. The germline CDR1 and CDR2 sequences are SNHLY and FYNNEI. As DNA, the CDR3 is TGTGCCAGCAGTGAAGCGATAGAAACGTCTTATGGCTACACCTTC. Its translation is CASSEAIETSYGYTF.

The chain employs TRBV5-1 and TRBJ1-2, with D perhaps matching TRBD1 (6 bases). This CDR3 comprises 14 residues. The germline V gene encodes CDR1 SGHRS and CDR2 YFSETQ. V was cut by 4 bases and J by 1 base, with 11 bases left in between. CDR3 in amino acids: CASSVDSINYGYTF. DNA of the CDR3: TGCGCCAGCAGCGTGGACAGCATTAACTATGGCTACACCTTC.

This clonotype was seen ten or more times. The rearrangement joins TRBV7-9 to TRBJ2-1; 9 bases align to TRBD1. CDR1 is SEHNR, CDR2 FQNEAQ, per germline (reference sequence). The V gene end was trimmed by 1 base and the J gene end by 7 bases; junction bases not matched to a gene: 2. The CDR3 totals 14 residues. The CDR3 DNA sequence: TGTGCCAGCAGCTTAGGGACAGGGGAAAATGAGCAGTTCTTC. This sequence encodes CASSLGTGENEQFF.

The table lists this clonotype with many counts. The V and J genes are TRBV15 and TRBJ2-3, with a possible D match to TRBD1 (6 bases). The CDR3 has 17 residues. CDR1 LNHNV and CDR2 YYDKDF come from the germline V gene (reference sequence). Between the trimmed V and J ends, which lost 1 base and 2 bases, there was a span of 16 bases. For the CDR3, the DNA is TGTGCCACCAGCAGAGCCAGGGGCCGGCGGTTCACAGATACGCAGTATTTT. The encoded protein is CATSRARGRRFTDTQYF.

The chain recombines TRBV12-3 or TRBV12-4 with TRBJ2-6; unclear D gene. Trimming left V 3 bases short and J 0 bases short, with 9 bases between. This CDR3 region has 16 residues. The CDR3: CASSLSGYSGANVLTF. CDR3 sequence (DNA): TGTGCCAGCAGTTTGTCTGGGTACTCTGGGGCCAACGTCCTGACTTTC.

This clonotype was seen at least ten times. The rearrangement uses TRBV5-6 and TRBJ1-6; 9 nucleotides agree with TRBD1. V lost 1 base, J lost 14 bases, and 10 bases stayed unmatched. The CDR3 is made up of 15 amino acids. Germline-derived CDR1 and CDR2 are SGHDT and YYEEEE. The CDR3 is CASSLKETGGRTLHF. The CDR3 bases are TGTGCCAGCAGCTTGAAGGAGACAGGGGGTAGGACCCTCCACTTT.

This clonotype has only one observation. CDR3 coding DNA: TGTGCCATCCAAGGTCGCAGGGGAAATGAGCAGTTCTTC. It yields the protein CAIQGRRGNEQFF. The J gene is TRBJ2-1, the V gene TRBV10-3; possibly TRBD1 for D (6 bases). The germline CDR1 and CDR2 sequences are ENHRY and SYGVKD. The ends were cut back, 8 bases at V and 7 bases at J, with 15 bases in the middle. This CDR3 is 13 amino acids long.

This clonotype was picked up many times. V and J are TRBV29-1 and TRBJ2-7; TRBD2 aligns across 11 bases. This CDR3 has 15 residues. The junction had 10 bases not matched to a gene; V was cut back by 4 bases and J by 5 bases. Germline V gene lookup returns CDR1 SQVTM and CDR2 ANQGSEA. CDR3 in amino acids: CSVGPSPTSGDEQYF. The CDR3 nucleotides read TGCAGCGTTGGCCCCTCTCCGACTAGCGGGGACGAGCAGTACTTC.

This clonotype was counted many times. V gene TRBV2 combines with J gene TRBJ1-2, with no clear D. V was shortened by 4 bases and J by 4 bases, with 10 bases between the two germline ends. CDR3 length: 13 residues. Germline CDR1 SNHLY, CDR2 FYNNEI. CDR3 DNA sequence: TGTGCCAGCAGTGGGGCAAGCAGCTATGGCTACACCTTC. Its protein product is CASSGASSYGYTF.